The present entry profiles one TCR beta chain with its context. Patients of the Seattle cohort, enrolled during active infection, were followed longitudinally. The data belong to a study of blood T cell repertoires in COVID-19. Study information: T cells, B-cell-depleted T cells, or PBMCs supplied cDNA or gDNA.

Data came from immunoSEQ multiplex PCR; TCRdb stores just in-frame clones and leaves some out. The profile shows hundreds of thousands of clones, about 86% of them singletons. This CDR3 has 13 amino acids. Germline values: CDR1 ENHRY, CDR2 SYGVKD. V lost 6 bases and J lost 4; bases outside the gene matches: 5. The TCR sequence derives from a woman aged 70-85 years with COVID-19, enrolled during active disease. V and J are TRBV10-3 and TRBJ1-2; TRBD1 matches at 7 bases. The sequenced material came from peripheral blood. CDR3 coding DNA: TGTGCCATCAGCCCGGGACAGAGCTATGGCTACACCTTC. Translated, it gives CAISPGQSYGYTF.